Many counts were recorded for the clone carrying this T cell receptor (beta chain). Antigen: not known. Sample-barcoded 5' priming and a J-beta primer mix drove a second PCR of about 6 to 12 cycles. MiXCR, run by TCRdb on the 5' RACE reads, gives a single entry per CDR3 protein. The table shows around 1.5 million distinct CDR3 sequences, with 42% occurring only once. With 3 bases clipped from V and 5 bases from J, the junction kept 2 bases outside the gene matches. This CDR3 has 13 residues. This entry belongs to a study of blood T cells in healthy people across ages. Study-wide results and caveats: In long-lived donors, naive CD4+ cell counts and diversity exceeded those of aged donors.

Peripheral blood was drawn, around 9.4 milliliters per donor. The receptor comes from a woman aged 18 to 35 in good health. The chain uses TRBV12-3 or TRBV12-4 and TRBJ1-2, with TRBD1 identical over 8 bases. Sequences were obtained from blood. The CDR3 DNA sequence: TGTGCCAGCAGTTTGGGACAGGCATATGGCTACACCTTC. It codes for CASSLGQAYGYTF.